Presented here are 26 T cell receptor beta chains from one specimen sequenced in a study of cytomegalovirus exposure and HLA in healthy donors. It was with 60 Vbeta and 13 Jbeta primers that the PCR ran. TCRdb keeps only in-frame clones here, not all; method: immunoSEQ multiplex PCR. The sample lists approximately 160,000 clones; around four fifths were seen once. The sequencing input was PBMCs. These receptors all come from a girl aged 2 to 9 in good health and CMV-seropositive.

The gene calls are TRBV10-3 and TRBJ2-2, with 11 bases aligning to TRBD2. J lost 2 bases, V lost 4 bases, and 12 bases had no gene match. Germline CDR1 is ENHRY and CDR2 is SYGVKD. The CDR3 has 19 residues. In DNA, the CDR3 is TGTGCCATCAGTGGTGGGACTAGCGGAGGGCCCTTAAACACCGGGGAGCTGTTTTTT. It specifies CAISGGTSGGPLNTGELFF.

The rearrangement links TRBV30 to TRBJ1-2; D is uncertain. Germline CDR1 and CDR2: GTSNPN and SVGIG (reference sequence). The ends were cut back, 0 bases at V and 8 bases at J, with 13 bases in the middle. This CDR3 is 13 amino acids long. This CDR3 reads CAWSVLRLMGYTF. CDR3 in DNA: TGTGCCTGGAGTGTACTAAGGCTCATGGGCTACACCTTC.

The CDR3 reads CAWTAGVGTDTQYF. In DNA form, the CDR3 reads TGTGCCTGGACAGCGGGAGTCGGCACAGATACGCAGTATTTT. The V and J genes are TRBV30 and TRBJ2-3; 8 bases match TRBD2. Germline V lookup: CDR1 GTSNPN, CDR2 SVGIG (reference sequence). This CDR3 region has 14 residues. J was trimmed by 1 base and V by 4 bases; bases with no gene match: 4.

This clone came up a few times. The chain joins TRBV5-6 to TRBJ2-3; D is ambiguous. The V and J ends lost 2 bases and 0 bases respectively, with 4 bases between them. In germline, CDR1 is SGHDT, CDR2 YYEEEE. The CDR3 is 13 residues long. CDR3 amino acids: CASSFQSTDTQYF. CDR3 nucleotide sequence: TGTGCCAGCAGCTTCCAAAGCACAGATACGCAGTATTTT.

The V call is TRBV28, the J call TRBJ2-5; D call uncertain. The CDR3 sequence is 12 residues long. The V end lost 2 bases, the J end lost 3 bases, and 4 bases lay between the germline ends. Germline V CDR1 and CDR2: MDHEN, SYDVKM. In nucleotides, the CDR3 is TGTGCCAGCAGTTTACCCGAAGAGACCCAGTACTTC. It translates to CASSLPEETQYF.

This chain links TRBV5-5 with TRBJ2-6; TRBD1 matches at 10 bases. V lost 5 bases to trimming and J lost 1 base; unmatched junction nucleotides: 9. The CDR3 is 18 amino acids. The V gene's germline CDR1 is SGHKS and CDR2 YYEKEE (reference sequence). The CDR3 DNA is TGTGCCAGCAGATTATCCGGGACAGGGGCTTCTGGGGCCAACGTCCTGACTTTC. Translated, it gives CASRLSGTGASGANVLTF.

The J gene is TRBJ1-5, the V gene TRBV10-3, with D unresolved. Trimming removed 6 bases at V and 8 bases at J, with 11 bases between. The CDR3 loop spans 12 amino acids. Germline CDR1 is ENHRY and CDR2 is SYGVKD. CDR3 protein: CAISTLGEPQHF. The CDR3 region has the DNA TGTGCCATCAGCACCCTAGGCGAGCCCCAGCATTTT.

This sequence joins TRBV30 and TRBJ1-2; weak D call: TRBD1 (6 bases). The CDR3 totals 14 residues. The germline CDR1 and CDR2 sequences are GTSNPN and SVGIG (reference sequence). Trimming removed 2 bases at V and 4 bases at J, with 14 bases between. DNA for the CDR3: TGTGCCTGGAGTCCAAGGGGGGGGGCCTATGGCTACACCTTC. Its translation is CAWSPRGGAYGYTF.

The chain joins TRBV4-2 to TRBJ2-7, with 10 bases identical to TRBD2. This CDR3 comprises 17 residues. The V gene's germline CDR1 is LGHNA and CDR2 YNFKEQ. Unmatched junction bases numbered 12, after V lost 3 bases and J lost 4 bases. Here the CDR3 reads CASSHPQTSGLEYEQYF. CDR3 nucleotide sequence: TGTGCCAGCAGCCACCCACAGACTAGCGGGCTTGAGTACGAGCAGTACTTC.

As regards this clone: The sample has other DNA sequences that encode this CDR3 too. CDR3 nucleotides: TGTGCCAGCAGTTTACAGGGTTTAGCTTTCTTT. It is translated as CASSLQGLAFF. This chain uses TRBV28 with TRBJ1-1; TRBD1 is a possible D gene (5 bases). The germline V and J ends were trimmed by 2 bases and 10 bases, with 8 bases remaining between them. CDR1 MDHEN and CDR2 SYDVKM come from the germline V gene. This CDR3 spans 11 amino acids.

V usage is TRBV28 and J usage is TRBJ2-6, with 7 bases that match TRBD2. Germline V gives CDR1 MDHEN, CDR2 SYDVKM. The CDR3 is 15 amino acids. Trimming at V came to 4 bases and at J to 2 bases, leaving 2 bases not matched to a gene. CDR3 sequence reads: CASSSGGTGANVLTF. Written as DNA, the CDR3 is TGTGCCAGCAGTTCCGGGGGGACTGGGGCCAACGTCCTGACTTTC.

The chain has TRBV10-2 and TRBJ2-6; 7 bases are a match to TRBD1. There are 15 residues in the CDR3. J gave up 0 bases and V 6 bases, and 2 bases lay outside the gene matches. From germline, CDR1 is WSHSY and CDR2 SAAADI. CDR3 amino acids: CASRQGLSGANVLTF. The CDR3 nucleotides read TGCGCCAGCAGACAGGGGCTCTCTGGGGCCAACGTCCTGACTTTC.

The V gene is TRBV6-1, the J gene TRBJ2-1; 9 bases fit TRBD1. The CDR3 consists of 15 residues. Trimming at V came to 6 bases and at J to 0 bases, leaving 3 bases not matched to a gene. From germline, CDR1 is MNHNS and CDR2 SASEGT. CDR3 residues: CASSSTGGSYNEQFF. The CDR3 region has the DNA TGTGCCAGCAGCTCGACAGGGGGCTCCTACAATGAGCAGTTCTTC.

This clone was recorded only once. CDR3 sequence: CASQGLAGETQYF. DNA for the CDR3: TGTGCCAGTCAAGGGCTAGCGGGAGAGACCCAGTACTTC. V gene TRBV19 combines with J gene TRBJ2-5; TRBD2 matches 8 bases. CDR3 length: 13 residues. Germline CDR1 LNHDA, CDR2 SQIVND (reference sequence). V lost 8 bases to trimming and J lost 4 bases; unmatched junction nucleotides: 6. Drawing the rest from reference TRBV19 and TRBJ2-5, the complete variable domain is DGGITQSPKYLFRKEGQNVTLSCEQNLNHDAMYWYRQDPGQGLRLIYYSQIVNDFQKGDIAEGYSVSREKKESFPLTVTSAQKNPTAFYLCASQGLAGETQYFGPGTRLLVL.

The chain couples TRBV4-2 to TRBJ1-2; tentatively, D is TRBD1 (6 bases). This CDR3 is 13 amino acids long. V lost 4 bases to trimming and J lost 8 bases, with 14 bases between them. Germline V gene lookup returns CDR1 LGHNA and CDR2 YNFKEQ. CDR3 nucleotide sequence: TGTGCCAGCAGCCCCTTAACAGGGAACGGCTACACCTTC. As protein: CASSPLTGNGYTF.

This chain joins TRBV20-1 and TRBJ1-2; D is perhaps TRBD1 (5 bases). There are 11 residues in the CDR3. The V gene lost 6 bases and the J gene lost 8 bases, with 13 bases spanning the gap. Germline values: CDR1 DFQATT, CDR2 SNEGSKA (reference sequence). DNA for the CDR3: TGCAGTGCGTGGGACTTAGGGGGCTACACCTTC. Translation: CSAWDLGGYTF.

Of note for this clone: Other DNA sequences within the sample encode an identical CDR3. The gene calls are TRBV6-4 and TRBJ2-3; 10 bases match TRBD2. V shed 3 bases and J 1 base; nucleotides not matched to a gene: 1. Germline-derived CDR1 and CDR2 are MRHNA and SNTAGT. The CDR3 totals 15 residues. CDR3 region: CASSETSGGTDTQYF. The CDR3 DNA is TGTGCCAGCAGTGAAACTAGCGGGGGCACAGATACGCAGTATTTT.

The chain links TRBV4-1 to TRBJ2-7; 8 bases map to TRBD2. The CDR3 is made up of 15 amino acids. The trim removed 4 bases at V and 3 bases at J, leaving 8 bases unmatched. Germline V gene data show CDR1 as MGHRA and CDR2 as YSYEKL. This CDR3 reads CASSLTSGLNYEQYF. The CDR3 bases are TGCGCCAGCAGCCTCACTAGCGGCCTTAACTACGAGCAGTACTTC.

The chain combines TRBV19 with TRBJ1-1; 7 positions match TRBD1. J was trimmed by 3 bases and V by 10 bases; bases with no gene match: 11. There are 14 residues in the CDR3. Germline-derived CDR1 and CDR2 are LNHDA and SQIVND (reference sequence). The CDR3 sequence is CATREEGADTEAFF. CDR3 nucleotides: TGTGCCACCCGCGAGGAGGGGGCGGACACTGAAGCTTTCTTT.

The chain combines TRBV29-1 with TRBJ2-3; 12 nucleotides align to TRBD2. V lost 0 bases and J lost 4; bases outside the gene matches: 2. CDR3 size: 15 residues. CDR1 SQVTM and CDR2 ANQGSEA come from the germline V gene. The CDR3 region has the DNA TGCAGCGTTGAAGAGACTAGCGGGAGCTCAGATACGCAGTATTTT. Translation: CSVEETSGSSDTQYF.

This chain joins TRBV18 and TRBJ2-7; 9 nucleotides align to TRBD2. Germline CDR1 is KGHSH and CDR2 is LQKENI. This CDR3 has 15 amino acids. The trim removed 5 bases at V and 6 bases at J, leaving 11 bases unmatched. The CDR3 DNA is TGTGCCAGCTCAGAGCCGGGACTAGCCCGCATCGAGCAGTACTTC. It translates to CASSEPGLARIEQYF. Full variable domain (rest looked up from reference TRBV18 and TRBJ2-7): NAGVMQNPRHLVRRRGQEARLRCSPMKGHSHVYWYRQLPEEGLKFMVYLQKENIIDESGMPKERFSAEFPKEGPSILRIQQVVRGDSAAYFCASSEPGLARIEQYFGPGTRLTVT.

The chain combines TRBV21-1 with TRBJ1-6. TRBV21-1 is tagged as a pseudogene. The CDR3 contains 14 residues. The CDR3 loop reads CASTSGGPFSPLHF. CDR3 DNA sequence: TGTGCCAGCACCTCGGGGGGTCCTTTTTCACCCCTCCACTTT.

The chain recombines TRBV6-5 with TRBJ1-2; D may be TRBD1 (6 bases). Germline CDR1 MNHEY, CDR2 SVGAGI. Trimming shortened V by 2 bases and J by 7 bases, and 14 bases separated the two germline ends. The CDR3 is made up of 14 amino acids. The CDR3 DNA reads TGTGCCAGCAGTTACGGAACAGGGAAGGGTGGCTACACCTTC. As protein: CASSYGTGKGGYTF.

This chain joins TRBV30 and TRBJ2-3, with 10 positions matching TRBD2. The junction had 4 bases not matched to a gene; V was cut back by 0 bases and J by 4 bases. CDR3 size: 15 residues. Germline CDR1 is GTSNPN and CDR2 is SVGIG (reference sequence). Here the CDR3 reads CAWSVLAGVADTQYF. In nucleotides, the CDR3 is TGTGCCTGGAGTGTTCTAGCGGGAGTGGCAGATACGCAGTATTTT.

This clone showed up just once. The chain couples TRBV6-5 to TRBJ1-1; no reliable D call. V was clipped by 2 bases and J by 7 bases, with 8 bases between them. Per germline, CDR1 MNHEY and CDR2 SVGAGI. CDR3 length: 12 amino acids. The DNA for the CDR3 is TGTGCCAGCAGTTACGAGGGAGATGAAGCTTTCTTT. Translated: CASSYEGDEAFF.

This clone has only one observation. V is TRBV5-1 and J is TRBJ1-2, with D possibly matching TRBD1 (5 bases). This CDR3 contains 14 residues. Trimming removed 0 bases at V and 3 bases at J, with 9 bases between. Germline V gene data show CDR1 as SGHRS and CDR2 as YFSETQ. The CDR3 sequence: CASSLGGRYYGYTF. The CDR3 DNA follows: TGCGCCAGCAGCTTGGGGGGCCGCTACTATGGCTACACCTTC. Full variable domain (outside the CDR3, taken from reference TRBV5-1 and TRBJ1-2): KAGVTQTPRYLIKTRGQQVTLSCSPISGHRSVSWYQQTPGQGLQFLFEYFSETQRNKGNFPGRFSGRQFSNSRSEMNVSTLELGDSALYLCASSLGGRYYGYTFGSGTRLTVV.